These T cell receptor beta chains were read from a single sample in a study of blood T cell repertoires in COVID-19. Produced via immunoSEQ multiplex PCR; TCRdb's table is partial and in-frame only. The sample holds about 35,000 clones, more than 75% seen once. Material for sequencing was peripheral blood. The receptor set was obtained from a man aged 80 or over with active COVID-19. Each CDR3 is given with its conserved first and last residue. D genes are given only for firm matches. Clone size is given for some rows only: seen once, a few or many times, or a class if the clone is expanded.

CDR3nt: TGTGCCAGCAGCTCAAAAGCGAGAAAAATTTCCTACAATGAGCAGTTCTTC
CDR3aa: CASSSKARKISYNEQFF
len: 17
v_gene: TRBV5-6
abundance: NA
j_gene: TRBJ2-1
d_gene: NA

CDR3nt: TGCGCCAGCAGCCAAGATGGGGGACAGCGGGAGCATTTT
CDR3aa: CASSQDGGQREHF
len: 13
v_gene: TRBV4-3
abundance: NA
j_gene: TRBJ2-3
d_gene: NA

CDR3nt: TGTGCCAGCAGTTTATCAGGGGGGGGACTCTTCTACGAGCAGTACTTC
CDR3aa: CASSLSGGGLFYEQYF
len: 16
v_gene: TRBV27
abundance: NA
j_gene: TRBJ2-7
d_gene: NA

CDR3nt: TGTGCCAGCAGCGGGCGGGGCGGTCTAGCGGGAGGGTACGAGCAGTACTTC
CDR3aa: CASSGRGGLAGGYEQYF
len: 17
v_gene: TRBV7-2
abundance: NA
j_gene: TRBJ2-7
d_gene: TRBD2

CDR3nt: TGTGCCAGCAGTTTCGTAAGCGGGAAGGGCACAGATACGCAGTATTTT
CDR3aa: CASSFVSGKGTDTQYF
len: 16
v_gene: TRBV28
abundance: NA
j_gene: TRBJ2-3
d_gene: TRBD2

CDR3nt: TGTGCCAGCTCACTTGACAGCTCTAATGAAAAACTGTTTTTT
CDR3aa: CASSLDSSNEKLFF
len: 14
v_gene: TRBV18
abundance: few
j_gene: TRBJ1-4
d_gene: NA

CDR3nt: TGTGCCAGCAACACTAGAGGCGGGAGGACAGATACGCAGTATTTT
CDR3aa: CASNTRGGRTDTQYF
len: 15
v_gene: TRBV28
abundance: NA
j_gene: TRBJ2-3
d_gene: TRBD2

CDR3nt: TGTGCCAGCAGCTCCCCGGGGGGTGAAGCTTTCTTT
CDR3aa: CASSSPGGEAFF
len: 12
v_gene: TRBV7-9
abundance: once
j_gene: TRBJ1-1
d_gene: NA

CDR3nt: TGTGCCAGCTCACCGCCACAGGGGGCGGGACAGCCCCAGCATTTT
CDR3aa: CASSPPQGAGQPQHF
len: 15
v_gene: TRBV18
abundance: NA
j_gene: TRBJ1-5
d_gene: TRBD1

CDR3nt: TGCAGCGTTGTATTGACGGGAGAAGGCTATGGCTACACCTTC
CDR3aa: CSVVLTGEGYGYTF
len: 14
v_gene: TRBV29-1
abundance: NA
j_gene: TRBJ1-2
d_gene: NA

CDR3nt: TGTGCCAGCAGCCCGGGACTAGGGGAGCTGTTTTTT
CDR3aa: CASSPGLGELFF
len: 12
v_gene: TRBV3-1/TRBV3-2
abundance: NA
j_gene: TRBJ2-2
d_gene: TRBD2

CDR3nt: TGTGCCAGCACCGGAATGGGACTAGCGGGAGGAGATACGCAGTATTTT
CDR3aa: CASTGMGLAGGDTQYF
len: 16
v_gene: TRBV2
abundance: NA
j_gene: TRBJ2-3
d_gene: TRBD2

CDR3nt: TGCAGCGTGTGGCAGTCGCGGACAGATACGCAGTATTTT
CDR3aa: CSVWQSRTDTQYF
len: 13
v_gene: TRBV29-1
abundance: NA
j_gene: TRBJ2-3
d_gene: NA

CDR3nt: TGTGCCAGCAGCTTGGGACTAGCGACGGGGGAGCAGTACTTC
CDR3aa: CASSLGLATGEQYF
len: 14
v_gene: TRBV7-2
abundance: once
j_gene: TRBJ2-7
d_gene: TRBD2

CDR3nt: TGTGCCATCAGGAACAGGGGTGAGACCCAGTACTTC
CDR3aa: CAIRNRGETQYF
len: 12
v_gene: TRBV10-3
abundance: NA
j_gene: TRBJ2-5
d_gene: TRBD1

CDR3nt: TGTGCCAGCAGCTTGAAAACGGGAGGGGAGCAGTTCTTC
CDR3aa: CASSLKTGGEQFF
len: 13
v_gene: TRBV5-4
abundance: NA
j_gene: TRBJ2-1
d_gene: TRBD2

CDR3nt: TGTGCCAGCAGCTCAGATAGCGGACTAGCGGCAATTCAGTACTTC
CDR3aa: CASSSDSGLAAIQYF
len: 15
v_gene: TRBV9
abundance: NA
j_gene: TRBJ2-4
d_gene: TRBD2

CDR3nt: TGTGCCAGCAGCTTGGCCGTCAGACTAGCAACCTACAATGAGCAGTTCTTC
CDR3aa: CASSLAVRLATYNEQFF
len: 17
v_gene: TRBV5-4
abundance: NA
j_gene: TRBJ2-1
d_gene: TRBD2

CDR3nt: TGTGCCAGCAGCTTGGAGGGAGGGGAAAAGACCCAGTACTTC
CDR3aa: CASSLEGGEKTQYF
len: 14
v_gene: TRBV5-8
abundance: NA
j_gene: TRBJ2-5
d_gene: TRBD2

CDR3nt: TGTGCCAGCAGCTTAGCGGGATCCTACGAGCAGTACTTC
CDR3aa: CASSLAGSYEQYF
len: 13
v_gene: TRBV5-4
abundance: few
j_gene: TRBJ2-7
d_gene: TRBD2

CDR3nt: TGTGCCAGTAGTAAACGGGAGACCCAGTACTTC
CDR3aa: CASSKRETQYF
len: 11
v_gene: TRBV19
abundance: NA
j_gene: TRBJ2-5
d_gene: NA

CDR3nt: TGTGCCAGCAGCGGACAGGGGGCCCAAGAGACCCAGTACTTC
CDR3aa: CASSGQGAQETQYF
len: 14
v_gene: TRBV9
abundance: NA
j_gene: TRBJ2-5
d_gene: TRBD1

CDR3nt: TGTGCCAGCAGAGGGCTAGCGGGACTAGCCAAAAACATTCAGTACTTC
CDR3aa: CASRGLAGLAKNIQYF
len: 16
v_gene: TRBV28
abundance: NA
j_gene: TRBJ2-4
d_gene: TRBD2

CDR3nt: TGTGCCAGCAGCTTGGGACTAGAGGTCGTCGGGGAGCTGTTTTTT
CDR3aa: CASSLGLEVVGELFF
len: 15
v_gene: TRBV5-5
abundance: NA
j_gene: TRBJ2-2
d_gene: NA

CDR3nt: TGCGCCAGCAGCTTGGGCGGGGAGCAGTACTTC
CDR3aa: CASSLGGEQYF
len: 11
v_gene: TRBV5-1
abundance: few
j_gene: TRBJ2-7
d_gene: NA

CDR3nt: TGTGCCACCAGTGGCCCGAGCCCCGACAGAACAGACAATGAGCAGTTCTTC
CDR3aa: CATSGPSPDRTDNEQFF
len: 17
v_gene: TRBV24-1
abundance: NA
j_gene: TRBJ2-1
d_gene: NA

CDR3nt: TGTGCCAGCCGCGTCGCGATTAGCACAGATACGCAGTATTTT
CDR3aa: CASRVAISTDTQYF
len: 14
v_gene: TRBV27
abundance: NA
j_gene: TRBJ2-3
d_gene: NA

CDR3nt: TGCGCCAGCAGCGTGACAGGGGACAAGCCCCAGCATTTT
CDR3aa: CASSVTGDKPQHF
len: 13
v_gene: TRBV5-1
abundance: NA
j_gene: TRBJ1-5
d_gene: TRBD1

CDR3nt: TGCGCCAGCAGCCAAGAGGGCTTCATTCTCACCGGGGAGCTGTTTTTT
CDR3aa: CASSQEGFILTGELFF
len: 16
v_gene: TRBV4-1
abundance: NA
j_gene: TRBJ2-2
d_gene: NA

CDR3nt: TGTGCCAGCAGTCCTCAGGGTATGTACTCCTACGAGCAGTACTTC
CDR3aa: CASSPQGMYSYEQYF
len: 15
v_gene: TRBV6-5
abundance: NA
j_gene: TRBJ2-7
d_gene: NA

CDR3nt: TGTGCCAGCACCACCCGACAGACTCCTACCGAAGAGACCCAGTACTTC
CDR3aa: CASTTRQTPTEETQYF
len: 16
v_gene: TRBV28
abundance: once
j_gene: TRBJ2-5
d_gene: NA

CDR3nt: TGCGCCAGCAGCCAGTCCAGGGTAGGGACCTACGAGCAGTACTTC
CDR3aa: CASSQSRVGTYEQYF
len: 15
v_gene: TRBV4-3
abundance: NA
j_gene: TRBJ2-7
d_gene: NA

CDR3nt: TGCAGTGCGGAGCGGGAGAATGAGCAGTTCTTC
CDR3aa: CSAERENEQFF
len: 11
v_gene: TRBV20-1
abundance: NA
j_gene: TRBJ2-1
d_gene: TRBD2

CDR3nt: TGTGCCAGCAGCGTAGGCGGGGGGCGGATCACAGATACGCAGTATTTT
CDR3aa: CASSVGGGRITDTQYF
len: 16
v_gene: TRBV9
abundance: NA
j_gene: TRBJ2-3
d_gene: TRBD2

CDR3nt: TGTGCCAGCAGCGCGGGTCTTGAGAGAGAAGCTTTCTTT
CDR3aa: CASSAGLEREAFF
len: 13
v_gene: TRBV7-2
abundance: NA
j_gene: TRBJ1-1
d_gene: NA

CDR3nt: TGTGCCAGCAGCTTGGCCGGGACTAGAGGGGGGGAGCAGTACTTC
CDR3aa: CASSLAGTRGGEQYF
len: 15
v_gene: TRBV5-4
abundance: NA
j_gene: TRBJ2-7
d_gene: TRBD2

CDR3nt: TGTGCCAGCAGACTTCCGGGACAGGGCCCGAACACCGGGGAGCTGTTTTTT
CDR3aa: CASRLPGQGPNTGELFF
len: 17
v_gene: TRBV11-2
abundance: NA
j_gene: TRBJ2-2
d_gene: TRBD1

CDR3nt: TGTGCCAGTAGTACCGGGACAGGGGGTTCAGATACGCAGTATTTT
CDR3aa: CASSTGTGGSDTQYF
len: 15
v_gene: TRBV19
abundance: NA
j_gene: TRBJ2-3
d_gene: TRBD1

CDR3nt: TGTGCCAGCAGTGAAGCAGTGACAGGAGCCTACGAGCAGTACTTC
CDR3aa: CASSEAVTGAYEQYF
len: 15
v_gene: TRBV6-1
abundance: NA
j_gene: TRBJ2-7
d_gene: NA

CDR3nt: TGTGCCACCGAACGGGAACCCGGGGCCAACGTCCTGACTTTC
CDR3aa: CATEREPGANVLTF
len: 14
v_gene: TRBV5-4
abundance: NA
j_gene: TRBJ2-6
d_gene: NA